This T cell receptor (beta chain) was documented in a study of blood T cell repertoires in COVID-19 (dated by TCRdb to 2018 to 2020). For the wider study: Samples covering the acute and convalescent phases of COVID-19 were provided by collaborators in the United States, Italy and Spain. Deeply sampled blood TCRbeta repertoires from subjects exposed to, actively infected with, or recovered from COVID-19 were included in the dataset. HLA class I and class II types, where available, came from metadata supplied by the sample provider rather than from assay-based typing. A de-identified subject ID, COVID-19 status, age in years and sex were almost always included in the sample metadata. The samples were drawn from the first 160 participants of the ongoing ImmuneRACE study and from more than 1,000 subjects provided by 6 global collaborators. The prospective study material was composed of cDNA or gDNA derived from T cells, B-cell-depleted T cells, or PBMCs. The repertoires were made available in a free public database intended to serve as a resource for research on the immune response to SARS-CoV-2. Points the paper makes about the study in general: The amount of clinical and demographic metadata varied by source and participant and was provided uncurated.

Including the terminal cysteine and phenylalanine, the CDR3 comprises 18 residues. Only CDR3 DNA is held: 54 bases, read in frame from base 1. In the germline V gene (reference sequence), CDR1 corresponds to SEHNR and CDR2 to FQNEAQ. V and J are trimmed by 5 bases and 3 bases, and the gene matches miss 13 bases of the junction. Notes on this clone: Its antigen is currently not known. Qualities for individual bases were not recorded, and no much larger clone is one base off.

The collaborating institutions used their own protocols to collect whole blood in K2EDTA tubes. For TCRbeta analysis, collaborators shipped samples as frozen whole blood, isolated PBMCs, or DNA extracted from either of those sample types. The immunoSEQ Assay, a bias-controlled multiplex PCR, was used to amplify TCRbeta CDR3 regions from genomic DNA. Regarding the original processing steps: Within the assay, amplification of reference gene primers was used to estimate how many nucleated cells each sample contained. To quantify the absolute abundance of each unique TCRbeta CDR3 rearrangement, sequence reads were collapsed and filtered. Productive Simpson clonality was computed per sample as the square root of Simpson's diversity index over productive rearrangements. TCRdb mirrors the immuneACCESS table, restricted to in-frame sequences. Some clones are absent from its copies; in checked studies, under half trace to an unresolved V gene, and the reason for the others is unknown. V and J calls and clone size are copied from that table; D and trimming were computed from the DNA. The table for this sample lists tens of thousands of clones; roughly 80% of them were counted only once. Jointly, the top ten make up 5.9% of the sample.

Sequencing was done on a sample of peripheral blood. The chain couples TRBV7-9 to TRBJ1-5, with 10 bases matching TRBD1. The clonotype comes from a human donor in a cohort sampled during active or convalescent COVID-19. The CDR3 loop reads CASSKYTGTGAPNQPQHF. Here is the DNA: TGTGCCAGCAGCAAATATACCGGGACAGGGGCCCCCAATCAGCCCCAGCATTTT.